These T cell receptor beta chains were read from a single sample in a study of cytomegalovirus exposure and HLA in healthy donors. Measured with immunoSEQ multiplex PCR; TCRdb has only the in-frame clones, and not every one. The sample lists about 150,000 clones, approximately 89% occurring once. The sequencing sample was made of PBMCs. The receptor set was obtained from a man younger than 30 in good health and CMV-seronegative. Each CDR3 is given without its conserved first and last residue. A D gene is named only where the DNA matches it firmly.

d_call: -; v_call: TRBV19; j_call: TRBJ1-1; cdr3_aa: ASTLYGGATEAF
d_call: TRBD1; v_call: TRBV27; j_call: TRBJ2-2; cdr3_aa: ASSRKGRTGTGFFGGGELF
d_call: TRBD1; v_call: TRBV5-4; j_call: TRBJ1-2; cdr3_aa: ASSLETGAYGYT
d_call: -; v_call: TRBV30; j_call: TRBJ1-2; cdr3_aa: AWSGGGEGYT
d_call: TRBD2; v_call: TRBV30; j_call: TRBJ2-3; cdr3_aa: AWSTPGTSGGTDTQY
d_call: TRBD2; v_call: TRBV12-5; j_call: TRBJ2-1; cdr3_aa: ASGPFTRGAGRFRSYNEQF
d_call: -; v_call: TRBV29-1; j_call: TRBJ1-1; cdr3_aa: SVERRWGYTEAF
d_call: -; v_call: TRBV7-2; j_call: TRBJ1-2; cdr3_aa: ASSLVEQGGYGYT
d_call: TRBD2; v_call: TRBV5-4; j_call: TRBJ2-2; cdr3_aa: ASSLTSGSFTGELF
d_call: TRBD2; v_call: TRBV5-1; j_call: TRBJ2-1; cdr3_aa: ASSLLVGGASYNEQF
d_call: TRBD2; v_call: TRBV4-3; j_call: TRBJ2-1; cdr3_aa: ASSQEGLADNEQF
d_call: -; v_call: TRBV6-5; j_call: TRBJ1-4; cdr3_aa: ASSYSIQNEKLF
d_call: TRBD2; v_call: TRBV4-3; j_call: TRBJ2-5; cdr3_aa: ASSQDFGGGPRETQY
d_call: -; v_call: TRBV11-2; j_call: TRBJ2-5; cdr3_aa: ASSSLRGPGTQY
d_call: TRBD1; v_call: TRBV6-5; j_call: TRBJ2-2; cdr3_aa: ASSFGQGAAGELF
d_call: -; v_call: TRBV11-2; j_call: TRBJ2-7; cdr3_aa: ASSVLSYEQY
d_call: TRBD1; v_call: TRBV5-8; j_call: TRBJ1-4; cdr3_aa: ASSFVAGGIATNEKLF
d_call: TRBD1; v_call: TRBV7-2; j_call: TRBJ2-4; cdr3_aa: ASSQNRGDIQY
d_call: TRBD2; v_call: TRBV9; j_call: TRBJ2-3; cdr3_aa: ASSYERGGTDTQY